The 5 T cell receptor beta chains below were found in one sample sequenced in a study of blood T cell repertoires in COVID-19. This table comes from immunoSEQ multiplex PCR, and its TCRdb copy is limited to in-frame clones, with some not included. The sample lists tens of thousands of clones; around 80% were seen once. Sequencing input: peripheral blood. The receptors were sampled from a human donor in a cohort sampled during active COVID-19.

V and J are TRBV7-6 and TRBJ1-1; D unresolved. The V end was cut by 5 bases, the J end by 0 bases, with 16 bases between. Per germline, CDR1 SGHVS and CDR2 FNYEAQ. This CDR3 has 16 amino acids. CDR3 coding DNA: TGTGCCAGCAGCCCCCAGCCGGGGTTGATGAACACTGAAGCTTTCTTT. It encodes CASSPQPGLMNTEAFF.

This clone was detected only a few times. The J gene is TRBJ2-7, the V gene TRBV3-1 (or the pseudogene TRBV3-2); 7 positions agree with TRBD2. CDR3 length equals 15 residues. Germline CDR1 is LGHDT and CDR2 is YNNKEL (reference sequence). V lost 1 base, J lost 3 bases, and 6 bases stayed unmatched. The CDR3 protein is CASSQGLADDYEQYF. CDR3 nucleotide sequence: TGTGCCAGCAGCCAAGGGCTAGCGGACGACTACGAGCAGTACTTC.

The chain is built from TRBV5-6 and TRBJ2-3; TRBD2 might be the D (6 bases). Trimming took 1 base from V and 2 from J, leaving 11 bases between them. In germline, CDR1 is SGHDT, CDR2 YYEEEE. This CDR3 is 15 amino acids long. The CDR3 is CASSLIGLLTDTQYF. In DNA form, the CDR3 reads TGTGCCAGCAGCTTGATCGGACTACTCACAGATACGCAGTATTTT. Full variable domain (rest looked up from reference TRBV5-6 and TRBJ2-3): DAGVTQSPTHLIKTRGQQVTLRCSPKSGHDTVSWYQQALGQGPQFIFQYYEEEERQRGNFPDRFSGHQFPNYSSELNVNALLLGDSALYLCASSLIGLLTDTQYFGPGTRLTVL.

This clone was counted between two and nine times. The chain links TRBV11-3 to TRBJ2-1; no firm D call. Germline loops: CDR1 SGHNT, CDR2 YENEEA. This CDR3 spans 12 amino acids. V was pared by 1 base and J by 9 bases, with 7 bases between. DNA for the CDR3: TGTGCCAGCAGCTTAGGGTCGAGTGAGCAGTTCTTC. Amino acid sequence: CASSLGSSEQFF.

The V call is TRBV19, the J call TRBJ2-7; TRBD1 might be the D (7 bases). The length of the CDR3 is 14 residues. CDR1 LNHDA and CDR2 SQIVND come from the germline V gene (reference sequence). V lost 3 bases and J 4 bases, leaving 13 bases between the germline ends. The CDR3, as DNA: TGTGCCAGTAGTATCCAGGGGGGATCTTACGAGCAGTACTTC. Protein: CASSIQGGSYEQYF.